The clone carrying this T cell receptor (beta chain) was counted a few times. Antigen specificity is unknown. Sequencing used immunoSEQ multiplex PCR; TCRdb keeps in-frame clones, though not all of them. The sample contains over 850,000 clones, around three quarters of which appear only once. The study separated CD4+ cells into CD45RA+ naive and CD45RA-negative memory subsets. This sample is drawn from a study of shared clonotypes between healthy human individuals. Regarding the study as a whole: Donor scarcity curtailed the genetic and exposure-history diversity represented herein.

Trimming cost V 0 bases and J 6 bases, with 8 bases left between them. The CDR3 runs 14 residues. Germline V lookup: CDR1 MNHEY, CDR2 SVGAGI. The gene calls are TRBV6-5 and TRBJ2-2; no firm D call. What was sequenced was memory CD4+ T cells from PBMCs. Sample subset: CD45RA-negative fraction. This clonotype was sampled from a man between 18 and 29 years old in good health. Some clones in this sample may be carry-over from other donors' samples. This CDR3 reads CASSYSLSPGELFF. DNA for the CDR3: TGTGCCAGCAGTTACTCCTTATCCCCCGGGGAGCTGTTTTTT.